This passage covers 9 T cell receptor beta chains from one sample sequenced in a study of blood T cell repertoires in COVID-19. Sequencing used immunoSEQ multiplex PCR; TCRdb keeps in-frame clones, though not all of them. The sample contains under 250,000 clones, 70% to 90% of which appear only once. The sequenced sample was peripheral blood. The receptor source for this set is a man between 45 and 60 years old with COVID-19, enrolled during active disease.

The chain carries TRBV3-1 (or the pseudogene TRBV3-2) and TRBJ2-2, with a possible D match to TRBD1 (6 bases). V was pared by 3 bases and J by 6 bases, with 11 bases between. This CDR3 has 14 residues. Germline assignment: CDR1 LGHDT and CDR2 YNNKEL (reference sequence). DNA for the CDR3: TGTGCCAGCAGCCAGGAAGACAGGTCCGGGGAGCTGTTTTTT. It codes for CASSQEDRSGELFF.

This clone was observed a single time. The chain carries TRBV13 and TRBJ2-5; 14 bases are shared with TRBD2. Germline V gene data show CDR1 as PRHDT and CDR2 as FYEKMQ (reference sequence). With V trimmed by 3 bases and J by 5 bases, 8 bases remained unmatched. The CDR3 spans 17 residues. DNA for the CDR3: TGTGCCAGCAGCTTCCACGGACTAGCGGGAGGTAGGGAGACCCAGTACTTC. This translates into CASSFHGLAGGRETQYF. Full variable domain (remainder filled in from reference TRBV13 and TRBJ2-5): AAGVIQSPRHLIKEKRETATLKCYPIPRHDTVYWYQQGPGQDPQFLISFYEKMQSDKGSIPDRFSAQQFSDYHSELNMSSLELGDSALYFCASSFHGLAGGRETQYFGPGTRLLVL.

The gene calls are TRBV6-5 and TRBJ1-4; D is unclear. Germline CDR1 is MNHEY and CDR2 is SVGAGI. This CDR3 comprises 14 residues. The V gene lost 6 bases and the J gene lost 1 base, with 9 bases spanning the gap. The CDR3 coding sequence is TGTGCCAGCAGAATCAGCGAAACTAATGAAAAACTGTTTTTT. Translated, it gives CASRISETNEKLFF.

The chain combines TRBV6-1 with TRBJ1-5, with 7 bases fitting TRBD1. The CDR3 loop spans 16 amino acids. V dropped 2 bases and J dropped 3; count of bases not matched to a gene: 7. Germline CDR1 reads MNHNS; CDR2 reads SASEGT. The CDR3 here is CASSETTGFNNQPQHF. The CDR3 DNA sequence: TGTGCCAGCAGTGAAACGACAGGGTTTAACAATCAGCCCCAGCATTTT.

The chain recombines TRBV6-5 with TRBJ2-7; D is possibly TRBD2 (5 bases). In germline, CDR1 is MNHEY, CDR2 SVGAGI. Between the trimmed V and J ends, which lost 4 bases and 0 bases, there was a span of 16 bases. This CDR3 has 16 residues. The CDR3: CASSFRLPRSSYEQYF. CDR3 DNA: TGTGCCAGCAGTTTTAGACTACCCAGGAGCTCCTACGAGCAGTACTTC.

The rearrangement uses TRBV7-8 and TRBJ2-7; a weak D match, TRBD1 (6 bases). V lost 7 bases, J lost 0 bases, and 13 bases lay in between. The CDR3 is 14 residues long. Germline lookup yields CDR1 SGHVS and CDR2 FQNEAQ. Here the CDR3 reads CASNRDTSSYEQYF. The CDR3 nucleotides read TGTGCCAGCAACAGGGACACCAGCTCCTACGAGCAGTACTTC.

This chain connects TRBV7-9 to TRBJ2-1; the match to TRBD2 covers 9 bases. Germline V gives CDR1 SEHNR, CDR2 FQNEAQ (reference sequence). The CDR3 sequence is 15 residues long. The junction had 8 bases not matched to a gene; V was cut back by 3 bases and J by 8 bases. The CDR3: CASSFWASGIDEQFF. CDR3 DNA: TGTGCCAGCAGCTTCTGGGCTAGCGGGATCGATGAGCAGTTCTTC.

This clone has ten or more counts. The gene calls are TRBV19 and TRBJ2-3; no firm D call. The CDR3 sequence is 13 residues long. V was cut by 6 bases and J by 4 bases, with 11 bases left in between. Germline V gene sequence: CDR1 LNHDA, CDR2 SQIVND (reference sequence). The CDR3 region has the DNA TGTGCCAGTAGCTTCACGACTTCAGATACGCAGTATTTT. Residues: CASSFTTSDTQYF.

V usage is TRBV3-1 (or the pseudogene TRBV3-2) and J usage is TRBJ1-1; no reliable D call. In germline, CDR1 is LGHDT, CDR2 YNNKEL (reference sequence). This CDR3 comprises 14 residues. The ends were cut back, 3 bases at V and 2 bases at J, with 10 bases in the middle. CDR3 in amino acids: CASSHDTSNTEAFF. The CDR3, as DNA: TGTGCCAGCAGCCACGATACTAGCAACACTGAAGCTTTCTTT.